Each of the 19 T cell receptor beta chains below was sequenced from the same sample in a study of blood T cells in healthy people across ages. Primers used in a second PCR of roughly 6 to 11 cycles were a sample-barcoded 5' primer and a J-beta primer mix. TCRdb re-derived calls from the 5' RACE reads in MiXCR, one entry per CDR3 protein. The sample lists fewer than 800,000 distinct CDR3 sequences, less than 40% occurring once. Input material: blood. These TCRs come from a woman of 80 years or more in good health.

V usage is TRBV19 and J usage is TRBJ1-5, with D unresolved. The V and J ends lost 6 bases and 5 bases respectively, with 14 bases between them. CDR1 and CDR2 (germline): LNHDA, SQIVND (reference sequence). This CDR3 is built from 14 residues. CDR3 sequence (DNA): TGTGCCAGTAGACAAGGAAACGTCGATCAGCCCCAGCATTTT. It is translated as CASRQGNVDQPQHF. Drawing the rest from reference TRBV19 and TRBJ1-5, the complete variable domain is DGGITQSPKYLFRKEGQNVTLSCEQNLNHDAMYWYRQDPGQGLRLIYYSQIVNDFQKGDIAEGYSVSREKKESFPLTVTSAQKNPTAFYLCASRQGNVDQPQHFGDGTRLSIL.

In the case of this clonotype: A much larger clone differs by one base, so this may be a read error. The CDR3 ends on some other residue instead of the conserved phenylalanine or tryptophan, so this is likely a read error. This chain uses TRBV30 with TRBJ2-5; D call uncertain. The J call may be wrong; the DNA end is better matched by TRBJ2-7. CDR1 is GTSNPN, CDR2 SVGIG, per germline (reference sequence). CDR3 length: 12 amino acids. CDR3 region: CAWSKGSYEQYL. The DNA of the CDR3 is TGTGCCTGGAGTAAGGGCAGCTACGAGCAGTACCTC.

The chain has TRBV5-1 and TRBJ1-1; D call uncertain. CDR1 and CDR2 (germline): SGHRS, YFSETQ. The CDR3 has 14 amino acids. Trimming cost V 2 bases and J 2 bases, with 10 bases left between them. CDR3 amino acids: CASSLYLGNTEAFF. In DNA, the CDR3 is TGCGCCAGCAGCTTATACCTGGGAAACACTGAAGCTTTCTTT. The complete variable domain, with remaining parts taken from reference TRBV5-1 and TRBJ1-1, reads KAGVTQTPRYLIKTRGQQVTLSCSPISGHRSVSWYQQTPGQGLQFLFEYFSETQRNKGNFPGRFSGRQFSNSRSEMNVSTLELGDSALYLCASSLYLGNTEAFFGQGTRLTVV.

V and J are TRBV20-1 and TRBJ2-5; TRBD2 matches 7 bases. Unmatched junction bases numbered 12, after V lost 0 bases and J lost 11 bases. This CDR3 contains 14 residues. Looked up from germline, CDR1 is DFQATT and CDR2 is SNEGSKA (reference sequence). DNA of the CDR3: TGCAGTGCTAGAGATCGTGTCGGGGACTACAAGCAGTACTTC. It encodes CSARDRVGDYKQYF.

The rearrangement links TRBV7-2 to TRBJ2-4; TRBD1 agrees at 7 bases. The J call may be in error: the DNA end matches TRBJ2-7 better. Germline V gives CDR1 SGHTA, CDR2 FQGNSA. This CDR3 is built from 15 residues. The CDR3 DNA follows: TGTGCCAGCAGCCCTCGACAGGGAAGGCGCATCGAGCAGTACTTC. This codes for CASSPRQGRRIEQYF.

This clonotype has ten or more counts. This clone may be a read error of a much larger clone one base away. The chain links TRBV2 to TRBJ2-1; 9 bases line up with TRBD1. The DNA end is more similar to TRBJ2-7, so the J call may be wrong. CDR1 SNHLY and CDR2 FYNNEI come from the germline V gene. The CDR3 is 15 residues long. CDR3 bases: TGTGCCAGCAACCGGGACAGGGCATCCTACAATGAGCAGTACTTC. It specifies CASNRDRASYNEQYF.

This clonotype was recorded only once. The V call is TRBV6-6, the J call TRBJ2-5; D not certain. The J call may not be correct, given that the DNA end is closer to TRBJ2-7. Germline lookup yields CDR1 MNHNY and CDR2 SVGAGI (reference sequence). The CDR3 spans 14 residues. The CDR3 sequence is CATKLTRYAYEQYF. The CDR3 region has the DNA TGTGCCACCAAATTGACACGATACGCATACGAGCAGTACTTC.

The chain couples TRBV20-1 to TRBJ2-5; 7 bases agree with TRBD2. The V gene end was trimmed by 3 bases and the J gene end by 4 bases; junction bases not matched to a gene: 8. This CDR3 comprises 14 residues. In germline, CDR1 is DFQATT, CDR2 SNEGSKA (reference sequence). The CDR3 loop is CSARPTGGTETQYF. CDR3 coding DNA: TGCAGTGCTAGGCCAACGGGAGGTACAGAGACCCAGTACTTC.

This clonotype was counted between two and nine times. Being one base from a much bigger clone, this may be a read error. This chain links TRBV5-1 with TRBJ2-5; 14 nucleotides line up with TRBD2. There are 16 residues in the CDR3. Germline CDR1 reads SGHRS; CDR2 reads YFSETQ. CDR3 in DNA: TGCGCCGGCAGCCCGGGACTAGCGGGGGCACAAGAGACCCAGTACTTC. This encodes CAGSPGLAGAQETQYF.

As concerns this clonotype: This could be a read error, since a much larger clone is one nucleotide away. The gene calls are TRBV9 and TRBJ2-3, with D possibly matching TRBD1 (6 bases). Germline-derived CDR1 and CDR2 are SGDLS and YYNGEE. This CDR3 comprises 16 residues. Here the CDR3 DNA reads TGTGCCAGCAGCGACCAGGGGATCCAGCGCACAGATATGCAGTATTTT. Its translation is CASSDQGIQRTDMQYF.

This clonotype occurred many times. The genes are TRBV20-1 and TRBJ1-6; D is unresolved. Trimming took 5 bases from V and 4 from J, leaving 21 bases between them. Germline CDR1 reads DFQATT; CDR2 reads SNEGSKA (reference sequence). This CDR3 region has 17 residues. In DNA, the CDR3 is TGCAGTGCTGGACCCCTTAGGGCGGAGCAATATAATTCACCCCTCCACTTT. It specifies CSAGPLRAEQYNSPLHF.

This clonotype was counted at least ten times. The chain recombines TRBV29-1 with TRBJ1-2; no definite D call. CDR1 is SQVTM and CDR2 is ANQGSEA in the germline V gene. V shed 0 bases and J shed 4 bases, with 3 bases lying between them. The CDR3 is made up of 11 amino acids. The CDR3 here is CSVEEAYGYTF. In nucleotides, the CDR3 is TGCAGCGTTGAAGAAGCCTATGGCTACACCTTC.

The rearrangement joins TRBV20-1 to TRBJ1-1, with D maybe TRBD1 (6 bases). Between the trimmed V and J ends, which lost 1 base and 5 bases, there was a span of 17 bases. Germline V gene lookup returns CDR1 DFQATT and CDR2 SNEGSKA (reference sequence). This CDR3 is built from 15 residues. The CDR3 nucleotides read TGCAGTGCTAGAGGTCCGGGGGCCTTTTGGACTGAAGCTTTCTTT. This translates into CSARGPGAFWTEAFF.

This clonotype was detected ten times or more. The V gene is TRBV24-1, the J gene TRBJ2-5; D is undetermined. This CDR3 spans 16 amino acids. Germline values: CDR1 KGHDR, CDR2 SFDVKD. With 4 bases removed from V and 0 bases from J, the gap between germline ends came to 14 bases. The CDR3 here is CATSDPTPRYQETQYF. The DNA for the CDR3 is TGTGCCACCAGTGACCCTACCCCACGGTACCAAGAGACCCAGTACTTC.

This clonotype was seen more than once but under ten times. The genes are TRBV27 and TRBJ1-2, with 7 bases fitting TRBD1. V shed 0 bases and J 8 bases; nucleotides not matched to a gene: 12. The germline V gene encodes CDR1 MNHEY and CDR2 SMNVEV (reference sequence). The CDR3 consists of 16 residues. CDR3: CASSLSGPGGGQGYTF. As DNA, the CDR3 is TGTGCCAGCAGTTTATCTGGTCCAGGGGGGGGGCAAGGCTACACCTTC.

This clonotype was seen repeatedly, ten times or more. The rearrangement links TRBV20-1 to TRBJ2-3; D remains unclear. V was clipped by 6 bases and J by 7 bases, with 20 bases between them. Germline V gives CDR1 DFQATT, CDR2 SNEGSKA (reference sequence). The length of the CDR3 is 14 residues. The CDR3 nucleotides are TGCAGTGCCATCCCCCTCCCTTGGGGAAATACGCAGTATTTT. Translation: CSAIPLPWGNTQYF.

Turning to this clonotype: Being one base from a much bigger clone, this may be a read error. The chain is built from TRBV12-3 or TRBV12-4 and TRBJ2-6, with D unresolved. CDR3 length equals 15 residues. CDR3 nucleotide sequence: TGTGCCGGCAGTTTATCGGACTCTGGGGCCAACGTCCTGACTTTC. This encodes CAGSLSDSGANVLTF.

The chain employs TRBV7-2 and TRBJ2-5, with D perhaps TRBD2 (5 bases). Germline CDR1 reads SGHTA; CDR2 reads FQGNSA. V lost 1 base to trimming and J lost 4 bases, with 16 bases between them. CDR3 length equals 16 residues. In nucleotides, the CDR3 is TGTGCCAGCAGCTTAGGAGCAGGCGGCGGGTCAGAGACCCAGTACTTC. Encoded protein: CASSLGAGGGSETQYF.

The chain links TRBV9 to TRBJ1-1; maybe TRBD1 (6 bases). This CDR3 spans 14 amino acids. Germline CDR1 and CDR2: SGDLS and YYNGEE. Between the trimmed V and J ends, which lost 3 bases and 6 bases, there was a span of 15 bases. The CDR3 spells CASSANRESAEAFF. For the CDR3, the DNA is TGTGCCAGCAGCGCTAACAGGGAATCGGCTGAAGCTTTCTTT.